These 5 T cell receptor beta chains were sequenced from one sample in a study of T cells in women clearing cervical HPV infection. Using immunoSEQ multiplex PCR, the repertoire was profiled, and TCRdb retains in-frame clones only, with some absent. This listing includes roughly 20,000 clones. The sequencing sample was made of blood buffy coat. Receptors originate from a woman aged 18-70 years with a cervical HPV16 infection that either progressed to CIN3+ or cleared (not recorded which).

On this clone: Read data end 3 residues before the CDR3 end; the end is taken from the germline J gene. The rearrangement uses TRBV30 and TRBJ1-2; D possibly corresponds to TRBD1 (6 bases). Germline V gene data show CDR1 as GTSNPN and CDR2 as SVGIG (reference sequence). There are 13 residues in the CDR3. The CDR3 sequence: CAWDSDSYNDYTF. The sequenced part of the CDR3 DNA is TGTGCCTGGGACTCGGACAGTTACAATGAC.

CDR3 residues: CASSIDSRGMNTGELFF. The sequenced part of the CDR3 DNA is TGTGCCAGTAGTATAGATAGCAGGGGGATGAACACCGGGGAG. The chain couples TRBV19 to TRBJ2-2; TRBD1 aligns across 7 bases. The read gets to within 3 residues of the CDR3 end, and the germline J gene fills in the rest. V trimming: 0 bases; J trimming: 1 base; junction bases outside the gene matches: 5. Germline V gene sequence: CDR1 LNHDA, CDR2 SQIVND (reference sequence). The CDR3 loop spans 17 amino acids.

CDR3 DNA, as far as it was read: TGTGCCAGCAGCCACGGGACAGGGGGATCTAATGAAAAA. It translates to CASSHGTGGSNEK. The CDR3 reads in full as CASSHGTGGSNEKLFF. This chain joins TRBV7-6 and TRBJ1-4; 11 bases match TRBD1. The read terminates 3 residues before the CDR3 end, so the remaining end is supplied by the germline J gene. With V trimmed by 5 bases and J by 3 bases, 5 bases remained unmatched. The length of the CDR3 is 16 residues. From germline, CDR1 is SGHVS and CDR2 FNYEAQ.

About this clone itself: The CDR3 end lies 3 residues beyond the end of the read and is filled in from the germline J gene. This chain connects TRBV29-1 to TRBJ2-3, with TRBD1 identical over 9 bases. From germline, CDR1 is SQVTM and CDR2 ANQGSEA. V was pared by 3 bases and J by 6 bases, with 4 bases of the junction left unmatched. CDR3 length: 13 amino acids. Incomplete CDR3 DNA: TGCAGCGTTGAGACAGGGGGGGCGGATACG. Translation: CSVETGGADT. In full, the CDR3 is CSVETGGADTQYF.

Worth noting for this clone: The missing CDR3 end, 3 residues past where the read stops, is filled in from the germline J gene. The rearrangement links TRBV2 to TRBJ2-1; a weak D match, TRBD2 (6 bases). V was clipped by 7 bases and J by 8 bases, with 15 bases between them. This CDR3 is 13 amino acids long. In germline, CDR1 is SNHLY, CDR2 FYNNEI. The CDR3 spells CASKRRGPYEQFF. Partial CDR3 DNA: TGTGCCAGCAAACGGCGGGGTCCTTATGAG. The full variable domain, its missing parts supplied by reference TRBV2 and TRBJ2-1, is EPEVTQTPSHQVTQMGQEVILRCVPISNHLYFYWYRQILGQKVEFLVSFYNNEISEKSEIFDDQFSVERPDGSNFTLKIRSTKLEDSAMYFCASKRRGPYEQFFGPGTRLTVL.